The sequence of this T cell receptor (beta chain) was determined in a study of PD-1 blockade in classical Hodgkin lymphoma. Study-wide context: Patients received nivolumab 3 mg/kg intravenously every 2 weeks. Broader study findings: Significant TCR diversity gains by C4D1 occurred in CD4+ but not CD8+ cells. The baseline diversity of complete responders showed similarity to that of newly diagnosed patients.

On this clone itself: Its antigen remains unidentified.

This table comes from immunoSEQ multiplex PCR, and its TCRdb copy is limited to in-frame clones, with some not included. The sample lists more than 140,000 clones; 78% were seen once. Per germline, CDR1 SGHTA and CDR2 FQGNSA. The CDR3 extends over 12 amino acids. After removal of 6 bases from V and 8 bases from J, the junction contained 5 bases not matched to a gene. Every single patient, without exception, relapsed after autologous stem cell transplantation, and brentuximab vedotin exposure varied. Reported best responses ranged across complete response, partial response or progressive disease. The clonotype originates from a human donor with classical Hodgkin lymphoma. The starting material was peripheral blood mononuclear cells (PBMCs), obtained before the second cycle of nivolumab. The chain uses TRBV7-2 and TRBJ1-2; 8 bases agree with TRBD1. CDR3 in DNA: TGTGCCAGCAGAGGACAGGGAGTGGGCTACACCTTC. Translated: CASRGQGVGYTF.